This T cell receptor beta chain appears in the sequencing data of a study of CD8 T cells in ankylosing spondylitis (dated by TCRdb to 2017 to 2019). The study in broad terms: T cell receptor beta repertoires were profiled in healthy donors and ankylosing spondylitis patients so that disease-linked TCR variants could be found. Samples of peripheral blood were taken, and for ankylosing spondylitis patients, synovial fluid was collected as well. The full study cohort was made up of about 24 ankylosing spondylitis patients and fewer than 120 healthy donors. The research as a whole found: Some motif variants were previously reported in synovial fluid and blood of reactive arthritis patients, suggesting common disease-initiation mechanisms. Significant enrichment of the disease-linked clones was reported in matched synovial fluid samples from ankylosing spondylitis patients. In peripheral blood, the disease-linked clones were found at relatively low frequencies and had a CD8+ phenotype. A TCR beta motif made up of several highly homologous amino acid variants appeared to be characteristic of blood from ankylosing spondylitis patients.

This clonotype has more than one count but fewer than ten. Its antigen is not yet known. The sample holds no much larger clone one base away, and base qualities are not on file. The sequencing machine was an Illumina HiSeq 2500. Quantitative 5'-RACE with molecular barcodes was used to prepare TCR beta libraries. Concerning the study's data processing: A new computational method based on a probabilistic model of VDJ rearrangement was used to identify disease-linked TCR variants. TCRdb took the public reads, trimmed them with fastp at Q25, ran MiXCR for clone calling and kept in-frame beta chains. Each CDR3 protein appears once, grouped with its most common genes and DNA. TCRdb's processing, not the authors', yielded these V and J calls. In this sample the table shows roughly 170,000 distinct CDR3 sequences, around a tenth of which occur a single time. About 15% of the sample belongs to the ten largest clones.

Deletion took 4 bases off V and 0 bases off J, with a span of 13 bases between the germline ends. CDR1 and CDR2 were assigned from the germline V gene as LGHNA and YNFKEQ. From the cysteine through the phenylalanine, the CDR3 covers 15 amino acids. The only DNA kept is the CDR3, 45 bases in frame from the first base. This TCR was sampled from a female donor with ankylosing spondylitis or in good health (not recorded which). The chain employs TRBV4-2 and TRBJ2-7; no D gene call is confident. The sample taken for sequencing was blood, either unsorted or a sorted T cell fraction (not recorded which). The CDR3 region has the sequence CASSPIQSSSYEQYF. The bases read TGTGCCAGCAGCCCTATACAGAGCAGCTCCTACGAGCAGTACTTC.